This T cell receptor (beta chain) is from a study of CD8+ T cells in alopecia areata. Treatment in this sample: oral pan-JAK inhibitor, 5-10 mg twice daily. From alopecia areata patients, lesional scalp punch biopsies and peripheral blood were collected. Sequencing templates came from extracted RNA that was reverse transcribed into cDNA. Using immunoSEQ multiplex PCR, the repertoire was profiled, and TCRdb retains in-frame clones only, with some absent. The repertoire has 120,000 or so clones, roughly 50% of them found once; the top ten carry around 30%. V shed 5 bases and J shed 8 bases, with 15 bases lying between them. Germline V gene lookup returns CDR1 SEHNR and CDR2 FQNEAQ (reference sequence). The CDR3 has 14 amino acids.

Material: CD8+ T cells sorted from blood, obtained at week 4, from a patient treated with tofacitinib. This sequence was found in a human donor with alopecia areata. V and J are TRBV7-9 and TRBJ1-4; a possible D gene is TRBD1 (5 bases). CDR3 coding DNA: TGTGCCAGCAGCCCCGGACAAGGAAGCGAAAAACTGTTTTTT. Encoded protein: CASSPGQGSEKLFF. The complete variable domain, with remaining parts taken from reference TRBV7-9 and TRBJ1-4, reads DTGVSQNPRHKITKRGQNVTFRCDPISEHNRLYWYRQTLGQGPEFLTYFQNEAQLEKSRLLSDRFSAERPKGSFSTLEIQRTEQGDSAMYLCASSPGQGSEKLFFGSGTQLSVL.